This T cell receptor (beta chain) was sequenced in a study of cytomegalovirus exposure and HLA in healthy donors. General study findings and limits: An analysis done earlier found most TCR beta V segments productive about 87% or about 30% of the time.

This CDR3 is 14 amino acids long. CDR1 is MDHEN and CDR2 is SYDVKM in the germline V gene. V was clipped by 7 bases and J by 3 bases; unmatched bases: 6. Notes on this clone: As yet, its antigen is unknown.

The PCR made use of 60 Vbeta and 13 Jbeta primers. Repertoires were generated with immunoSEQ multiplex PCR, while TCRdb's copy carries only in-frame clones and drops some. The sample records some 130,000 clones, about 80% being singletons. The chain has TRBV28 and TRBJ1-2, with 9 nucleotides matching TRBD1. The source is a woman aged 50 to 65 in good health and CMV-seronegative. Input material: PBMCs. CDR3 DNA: TGTGCCAGCAACGGACAGGGGACCTACTATGGCTACACCTTC. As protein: CASNGQGTYYGYTF.